The 7 T cell receptor beta chains presented below share a single source sample, sequenced in a study of T cell changes during pregnancy in multiple sclerosis. Using immunoSEQ multiplex PCR, the repertoire was profiled, and TCRdb retains in-frame clones only, with some absent. The sample holds tens of thousands of clones, 90% to 95% seen once. The sample consisted of CD4+ T cells from peripheral blood mononuclear cells, taken before pregnancy. The source of these receptors is a female donor with multiple sclerosis, enrolled in a pregnancy study.

This rearrangement joins TRBV19 to TRBJ2-7; 11 bases align to TRBD2. Per germline, CDR1 LNHDA and CDR2 SQIVND (reference sequence). V shed 3 bases, J shed 5 bases, and the junction held 6 bases outside the gene matches. The CDR3 length is 15 residues. As DNA, the CDR3 is TGTGCCAGTAGTATGGTAGCGGGAGGGCCTCACGAGCAGTACTTC. Translated, it gives CASSMVAGGPHEQYF. Using reference TRBV19 and TRBJ2-7 for the parts outside the CDR3, the full variable domain is DGGITQSPKYLFRKEGQNVTLSCEQNLNHDAMYWYRQDPGQGLRLIYYSQIVNDFQKGDIAEGYSVSREKKESFPLTVTSAQKNPTAFYLCASSMVAGGPHEQYFGPGTRLTVT.

The CDR3 loop is CAKGQGTGGYTF. The CDR3 coding sequence is TGTGCCAAGGGACAGGGGACCGGTGGCTACACCTTC. This chain links TRBV2 with TRBJ1-2; TRBD1 aligns across 10 bases. Germline CDR1 is SNHLY and CDR2 is FYNNEI. With V trimmed by 10 bases and J by 7 bases, 6 bases remained unmatched. This CDR3 region has 12 residues.

The CDR3 nucleotides read TGTGCCAGCAGCTTATCTTCGACAGGCCCCACAGGAAGATACACCTTC. This encodes CASSLSSTGPTGRYTF. The V gene is TRBV7-8, the J gene TRBJ1-2; D is possibly TRBD1 (6 bases). This CDR3 has 16 residues. Trimming removed 2 bases at V and 11 bases at J, with 24 bases between. The V gene's germline CDR1 is SGHVS and CDR2 FQNEAQ.

The sample holds one count of this clone. The chain links TRBV18 to TRBJ1-6; D perhaps matches TRBD1 (5 bases). The germline CDR1 and CDR2 sequences are KGHSH and LQKENI. This CDR3 spans 17 amino acids. V lost 2 bases and J lost 2, with 13 bases in between. CDR3 sequence (DNA): TGTGCCAGCTCACCAAAAGCGGGGGGTACCTATAATTCACCCCTCCACTTT. Protein sequence: CASSPKAGGTYNSPLHF.

The count of this clone is one. This rearrangement joins TRBV9 to TRBJ2-3; possibly TRBD2 for D (6 bases). The germline CDR1 and CDR2 sequences are SGDLS and YYNGEE. V was trimmed by 0 bases and J by 0 bases, leaving 11 bases between them. The CDR3 runs to 16 residues. The CDR3, as DNA: TGTGCCAGCAGCGTAGATGGCGGGGTTAGCACAGATACGCAGTATTTT. Protein sequence: CASSVDGGVSTDTQYF.

CDR3: CASLGGAKNIQYF. Written as DNA, the CDR3 is TGTGCCAGCCTCGGGGGAGCCAAAAACATTCAGTACTTC. V and J are TRBV28 and TRBJ2-4, with D maybe TRBD2 (6 bases). Trimming removed 8 bases from V and 0 bases from J, with 8 bases in between. The length of the CDR3 is 13 residues. From germline, CDR1 is MDHEN and CDR2 SYDVKM. The variable domain in full, completed from reference TRBV28 and TRBJ2-4, reads DVKVTQSSRYLVKRTGEKVFLECVQDMDHENMFWYRQDPGLGLRLIYFSYDVKMKEKGDIPEGYSVSREKKERFSLILESASTNQTSMYLCASLGGAKNIQYFGAGTRLSVL.

V and J are TRBV7-2 and TRBJ1-2; D gene uncertain. From germline, CDR1 is SGHTA and CDR2 FQGNSA. Trimming removed 1 base from V and 9 bases from J, with 9 bases in between. The CDR3 runs to 12 residues. The chain's CDR3 is CASSLDYGSYTF. Here the CDR3 DNA reads TGTGCCAGCAGCTTAGATTACGGTAGCTACACCTTC. The full variable domain, its missing parts supplied by reference TRBV7-2 and TRBJ1-2, is GAGVSQSPSNKVTEKGKDVELRCDPISGHTALYWYRQSLGQGLEFLIYFQGNSAPDKSGLPSDRFSAERTGGSVSTLTIQRTQQEDSAVYLCASSLDYGSYTFGSGTRLTVV.